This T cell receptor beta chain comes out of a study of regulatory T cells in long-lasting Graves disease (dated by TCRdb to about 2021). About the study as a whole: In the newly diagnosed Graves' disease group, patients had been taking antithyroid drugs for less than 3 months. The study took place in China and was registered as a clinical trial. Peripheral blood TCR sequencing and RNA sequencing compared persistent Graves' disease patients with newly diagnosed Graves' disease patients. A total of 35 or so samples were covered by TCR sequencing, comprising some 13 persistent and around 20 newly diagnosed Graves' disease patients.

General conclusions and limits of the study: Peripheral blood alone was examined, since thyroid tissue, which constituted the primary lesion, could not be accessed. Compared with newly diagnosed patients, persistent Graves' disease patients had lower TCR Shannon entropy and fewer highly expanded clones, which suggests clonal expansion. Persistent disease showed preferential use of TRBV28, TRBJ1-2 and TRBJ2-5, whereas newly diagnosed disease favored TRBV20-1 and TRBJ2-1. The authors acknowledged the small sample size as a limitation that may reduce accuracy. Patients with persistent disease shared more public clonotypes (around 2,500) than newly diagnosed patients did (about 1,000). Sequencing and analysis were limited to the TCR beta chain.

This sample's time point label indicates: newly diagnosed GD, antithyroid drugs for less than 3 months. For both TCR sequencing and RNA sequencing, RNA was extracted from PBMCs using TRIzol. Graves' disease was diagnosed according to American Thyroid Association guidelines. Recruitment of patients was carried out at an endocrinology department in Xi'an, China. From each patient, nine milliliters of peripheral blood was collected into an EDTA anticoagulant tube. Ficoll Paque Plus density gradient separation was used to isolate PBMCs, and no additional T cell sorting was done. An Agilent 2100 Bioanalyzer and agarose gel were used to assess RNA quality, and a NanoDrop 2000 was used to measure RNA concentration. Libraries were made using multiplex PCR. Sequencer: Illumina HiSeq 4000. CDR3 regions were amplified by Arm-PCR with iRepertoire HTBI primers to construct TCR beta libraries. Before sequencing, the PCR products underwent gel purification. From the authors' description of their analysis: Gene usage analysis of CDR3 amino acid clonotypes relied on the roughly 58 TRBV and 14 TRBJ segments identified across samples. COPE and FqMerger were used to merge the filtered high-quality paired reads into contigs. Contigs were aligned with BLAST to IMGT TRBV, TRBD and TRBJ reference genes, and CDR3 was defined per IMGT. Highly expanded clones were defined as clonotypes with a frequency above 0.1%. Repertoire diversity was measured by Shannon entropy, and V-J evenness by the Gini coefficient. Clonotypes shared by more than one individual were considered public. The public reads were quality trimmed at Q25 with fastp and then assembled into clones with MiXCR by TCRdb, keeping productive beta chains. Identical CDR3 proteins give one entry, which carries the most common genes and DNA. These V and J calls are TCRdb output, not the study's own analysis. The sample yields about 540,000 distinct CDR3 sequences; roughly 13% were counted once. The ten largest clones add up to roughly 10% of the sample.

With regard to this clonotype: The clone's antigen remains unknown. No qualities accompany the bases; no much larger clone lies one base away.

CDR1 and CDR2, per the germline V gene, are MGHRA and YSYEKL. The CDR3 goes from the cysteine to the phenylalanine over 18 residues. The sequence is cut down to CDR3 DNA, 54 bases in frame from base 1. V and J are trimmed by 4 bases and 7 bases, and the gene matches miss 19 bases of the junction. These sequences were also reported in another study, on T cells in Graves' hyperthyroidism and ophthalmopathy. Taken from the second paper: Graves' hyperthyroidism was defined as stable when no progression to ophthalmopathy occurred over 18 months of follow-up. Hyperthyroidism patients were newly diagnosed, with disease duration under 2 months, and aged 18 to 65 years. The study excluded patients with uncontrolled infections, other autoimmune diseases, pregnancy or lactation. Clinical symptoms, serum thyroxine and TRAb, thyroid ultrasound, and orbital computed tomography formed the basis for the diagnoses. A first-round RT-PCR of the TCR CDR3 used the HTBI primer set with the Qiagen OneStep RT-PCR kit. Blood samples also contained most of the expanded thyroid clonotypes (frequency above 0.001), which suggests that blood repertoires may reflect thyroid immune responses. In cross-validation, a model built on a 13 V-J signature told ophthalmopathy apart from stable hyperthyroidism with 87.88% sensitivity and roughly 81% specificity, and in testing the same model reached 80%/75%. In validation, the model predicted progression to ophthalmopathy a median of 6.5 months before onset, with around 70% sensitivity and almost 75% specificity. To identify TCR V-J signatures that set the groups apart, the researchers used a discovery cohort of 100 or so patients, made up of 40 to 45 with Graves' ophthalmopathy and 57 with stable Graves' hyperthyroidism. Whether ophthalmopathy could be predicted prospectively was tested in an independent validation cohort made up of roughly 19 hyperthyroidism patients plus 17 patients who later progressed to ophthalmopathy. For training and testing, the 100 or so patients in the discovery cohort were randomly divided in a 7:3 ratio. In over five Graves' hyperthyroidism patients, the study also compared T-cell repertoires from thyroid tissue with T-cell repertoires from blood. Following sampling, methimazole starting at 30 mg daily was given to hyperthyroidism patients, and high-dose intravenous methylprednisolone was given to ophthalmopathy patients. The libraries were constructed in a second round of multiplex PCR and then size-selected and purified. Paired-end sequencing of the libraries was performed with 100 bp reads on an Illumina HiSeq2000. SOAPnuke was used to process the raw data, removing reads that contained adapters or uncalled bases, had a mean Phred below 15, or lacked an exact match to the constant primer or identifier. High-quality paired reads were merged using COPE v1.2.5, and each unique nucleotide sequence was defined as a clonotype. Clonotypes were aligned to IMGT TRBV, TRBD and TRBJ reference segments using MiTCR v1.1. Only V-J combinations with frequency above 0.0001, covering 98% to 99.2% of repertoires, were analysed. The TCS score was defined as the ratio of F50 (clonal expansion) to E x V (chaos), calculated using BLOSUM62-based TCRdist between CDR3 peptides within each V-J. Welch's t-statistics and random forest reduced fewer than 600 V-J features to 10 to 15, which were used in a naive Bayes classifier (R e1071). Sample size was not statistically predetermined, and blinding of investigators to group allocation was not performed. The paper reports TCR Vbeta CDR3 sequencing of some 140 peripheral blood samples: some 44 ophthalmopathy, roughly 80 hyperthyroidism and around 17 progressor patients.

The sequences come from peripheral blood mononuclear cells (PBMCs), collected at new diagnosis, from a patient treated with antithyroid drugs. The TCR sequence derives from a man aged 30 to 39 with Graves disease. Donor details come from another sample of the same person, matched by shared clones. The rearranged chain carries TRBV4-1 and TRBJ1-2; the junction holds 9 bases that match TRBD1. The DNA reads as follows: TGCGCCAGCAGCCGCATCTCACTTTTGACAGGGGGGTTCGGTGGCTACACCTTC. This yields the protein CASSRISLLTGGFGGYTF.